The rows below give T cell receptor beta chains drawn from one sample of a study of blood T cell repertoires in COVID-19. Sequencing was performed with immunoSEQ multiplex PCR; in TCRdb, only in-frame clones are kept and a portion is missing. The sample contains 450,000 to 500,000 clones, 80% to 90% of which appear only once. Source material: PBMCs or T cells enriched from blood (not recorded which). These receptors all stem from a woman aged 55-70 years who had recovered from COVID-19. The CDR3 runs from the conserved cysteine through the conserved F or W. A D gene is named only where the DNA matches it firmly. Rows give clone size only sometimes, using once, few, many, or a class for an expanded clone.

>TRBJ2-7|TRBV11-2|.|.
TGTGCCAGCAGCTTATGGGACACCGACTACGAGCAGTACTTC
CASSLWDTDYEQYF
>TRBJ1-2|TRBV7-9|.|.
TGTGCCAGCAGCTTAGCGCGTGGGGCTGGCTATGGCTACACCTTC
CASSLARGAGYGYTF
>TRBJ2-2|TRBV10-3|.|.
TGTGCCATCAGTGAGTTTGACTCATCCACCGGGGAGCTGTTTTTT
CAISEFDSSTGELFF
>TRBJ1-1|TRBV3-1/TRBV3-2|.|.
TGTGCCAGCAGCCAGACTTCAGGGCAGAACACTGAAGCTTTCTTT
CASSQTSGQNTEAFF
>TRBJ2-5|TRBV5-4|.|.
TGTGCCAGCAGCTTGAGAGACAGACAAGAGACCCAGTACTTC
CASSLRDRQETQYF
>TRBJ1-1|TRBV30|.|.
TGTGCCTGGGATACAGGGTTGAACACTGAAGCTTTCTTT
CAWDTGLNTEAFF
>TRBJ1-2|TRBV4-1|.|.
TGCGCCAGCAGCCAAGTTGCGCAGGGGATAGGCTACACCTTC
CASSQVAQGIGYTF
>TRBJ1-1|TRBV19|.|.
TGTGCCAGTAGTACCCAGGTGATCACTGAAGCTTTCTTT
CASSTQVITEAFF
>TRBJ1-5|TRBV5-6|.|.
TGTGCCAGCAGCTTAAGCTTGGAAGGGGCGGGCAATCAGCCCCAGCATTTT
CASSLSLEGAGNQPQHF
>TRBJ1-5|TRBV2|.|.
TGTGCCAGCAGTGAGGGGGGAAAAAGCAATCAGCCCCAGCATTTT
CASSEGGKSNQPQHF
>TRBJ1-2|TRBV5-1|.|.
TGCGCCAGCAGCTTTTATGGCACCTCTAACTATGGCTACACCTTC
CASSFYGTSNYGYTF
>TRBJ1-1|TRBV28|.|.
TGTGCCACTCACGCGGGGGCCCGGGCCGATGGATACCTCACTGAAGCTTTCTTT
CATHAGARADGYLTEAFF
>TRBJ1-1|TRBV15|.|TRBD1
TGTGCCACCAGCTGGGACAGGGGGTGGTCGGGCACTGAAGCTTTCTTT
CATSWDRGWSGTEAFF
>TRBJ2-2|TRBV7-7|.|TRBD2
TGTGCCAGCAGCCTCCTAGCGGGAGGCACCGGGGAGCTGTTTTTT
CASSLLAGGTGELFF
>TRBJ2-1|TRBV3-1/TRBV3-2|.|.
TGTGCCAGCAGCCGTAGCGAACTAGACAATGAGCAGTTCTTC
CASSRSELDNEQFF
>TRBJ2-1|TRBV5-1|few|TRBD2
TGCGCCAGCAGCTTGGTTCTCCTAGCGGGGGGTCATAGCTCCTACAATGAGCAGTTCTTC
CASSLVLLAGGHSSYNEQFF
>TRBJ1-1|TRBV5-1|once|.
TGCGCCAGCAGCTTGGGGACAACCATGAACACTGAAGCTTTCTTT
CASSLGTTMNTEAFF
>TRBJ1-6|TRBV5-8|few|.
TGTGCCAGCAGACCTCAGGGGCATAGCTCCTATAATTCACCCCTCCACTTT
CASRPQGHSSYNSPLHF
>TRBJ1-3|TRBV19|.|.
TGTGCCAGTAGTTCCCTGGGCAGTCTCATCGGAAACACCATATATTTT
CASSSLGSLIGNTIYF
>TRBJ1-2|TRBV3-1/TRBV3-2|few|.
TGTGCCAGCAGCCAGGGAGGTTTTGTGGGCTACACCTTC
CASSQGGFVGYTF
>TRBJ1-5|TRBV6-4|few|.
TGTGCCAGCAGTGAATGTTGTTTGAGTACCTATAGCAATCAGCCCCAGCATTTT
CASSECCLSTYSNQPQHF
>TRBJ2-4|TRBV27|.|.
TGTGCCAGCATGCAGCTTTTGCGGGGCCAAAACATTCAGTACTTC
CASMQLLRGQNIQYF
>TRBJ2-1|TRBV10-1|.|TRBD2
TGCGCCAGCAGTGAGTCGGGCGGGGGGGCCAGGAATGAGCAGTTCTTC
CASSESGGGARNEQFF
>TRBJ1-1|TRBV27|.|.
TGTGCCAGCAGTCGCCGGTCGGGGGGCGGAACTGAAGCTTTCTTT
CASSRRSGGGTEAFF
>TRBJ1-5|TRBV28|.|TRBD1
TGTGCCAGCAGTTTAACGGTAATTGGACAGGCCTCGCGACTCCAGCATTTT
CASSLTVIGQASRLQHF
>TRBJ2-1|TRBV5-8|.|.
TGTGCCAGCAGCTGGTCAGGGGAACACAATGAGCAGTTCTTC
CASSWSGEHNEQFF
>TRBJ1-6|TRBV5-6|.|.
TGTGCCAGCAGCTTGGGAGGGAATTCACCCCTCCACTTT
CASSLGGNSPLHF
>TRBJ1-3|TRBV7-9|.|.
TGTGCCAGCAGCTTAGTACAGTCTCCTGGAAACACCATATATTTT
CASSLVQSPGNTIYF
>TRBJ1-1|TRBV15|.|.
TGTGCCACCAGCAGAGGCAGGGCGGAACGAACGACTGAAGCTTTCTTT
CATSRGRAERTTEAFF
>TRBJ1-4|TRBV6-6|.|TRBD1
TGTGCCAGCAGACAGGGGAGTGAAAAACTGTTTTTT
CASRQGSEKLFF
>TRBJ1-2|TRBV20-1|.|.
TGCAGTGCTAGAGATCGCGGATCCTACACCTTC
CSARDRGSYTF
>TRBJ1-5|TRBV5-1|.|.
TGCGCCAGCAGCTTGGAAGGGGGTAGCAATCAGCCCCAGCATTTT
CASSLEGGSNQPQHF
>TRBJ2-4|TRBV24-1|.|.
TGTGCCACCAGTAGGGGCCGGCAGGACAACATTCAGTACTTC
CATSRGRQDNIQYF
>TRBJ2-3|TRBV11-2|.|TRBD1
TGTGCCAGCAGGATCACAGGGGCCTCTTCGGTAGATACGCAGTATTTT
CASRITGASSVDTQYF
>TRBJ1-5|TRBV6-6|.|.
TGTGCCAGCATTATGGGGAGTTATAGCAATCAGCCCCAGCATTTT
CASIMGSYSNQPQHF
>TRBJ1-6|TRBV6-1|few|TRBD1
TGTGCCAGCAGTGACAGGACAGGGGCTAATTCACCCCTCCACTTT
CASSDRTGANSPLHF
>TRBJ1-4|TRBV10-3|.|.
TGTGCCATCAGGGATAGCCAGAATGAAAAACTGTTTTTT
CAIRDSQNEKLFF
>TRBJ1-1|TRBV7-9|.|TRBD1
TGTGCCAGCAGCGTGACAGGGGTGACTGAAGCTTTCTTT
CASSVTGVTEAFF
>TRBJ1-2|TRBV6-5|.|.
TGTGCCAGCAGTTGGGGCAGTACTAACTATGGCTACACCTTC
CASSWGSTNYGYTF
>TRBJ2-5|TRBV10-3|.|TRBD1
TGTGCCATCACCAGGGGGCGCGGGGAGACCCAGTACTTC
CAITRGRGETQYF
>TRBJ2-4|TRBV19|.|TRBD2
TGTGCCAGTAGTACACTAGCGGGGTCCAAAAACATTCAGTACTTC
CASSTLAGSKNIQYF
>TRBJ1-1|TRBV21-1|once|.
TGTGCCAGCAGCAAAGGGGCAGGCTACCACACTGAAGCTTTCTTT
CASSKGAGYHTEAFF
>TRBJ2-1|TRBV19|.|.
TGTGCCAGTAGGTGGGGGGGGGCCGAATCGGGTTACAATGAGCAGTTCTTC
CASRWGGAESGYNEQFF
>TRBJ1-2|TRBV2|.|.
TGTGCCAGCAGCCGCTCTGGGGCGTATGGCTACACCTTC
CASSRSGAYGYTF
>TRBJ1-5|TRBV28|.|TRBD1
TGTGCCAGCAGCCCCTCTAGGAGGGGGCTACTAGATCAGCCCCAGCATTTT
CASSPSRRGLLDQPQHF
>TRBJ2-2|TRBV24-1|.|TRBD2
TGTGCCACCAGTGAAGTCGGCGGGAGTAAGACCGGGGAGCTGTTTTTT
CATSEVGGSKTGELFF
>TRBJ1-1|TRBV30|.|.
TGTGCCTGGACCACGAGGACTGAAGCTTTCTTT
CAWTTRTEAFF
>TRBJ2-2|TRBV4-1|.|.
TGCGCCAGCAGCCAAGGTCCCGGCAGGGGGAACACCGGGGAGCTGTTTTTT
CASSQGPGRGNTGELFF
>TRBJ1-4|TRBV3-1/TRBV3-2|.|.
TGTGCCAGCAGCCAAGATGACCGGGTTAGTGGTGAAAAACTGTTTTTT
CASSQDDRVSGEKLFF